The rows below give T cell receptor beta chains drawn from one sample of a study of blood T cell repertoires in COVID-19. The repertoire was sequenced with immunoSEQ multiplex PCR; TCRdb's copy has only in-frame clones and lacks some. The sample includes about 240,000 clones, about four fifths of them seen just once. What was sequenced was peripheral blood. The origin of the receptors is an elderly woman with acute or convalescent COVID-19. CDR3s include the opening cysteine and the closing phenylalanine or tryptophan. D genes are given only for firm matches. For some rows the clone size is stated as once, few or many, or as a class when expanded; others skip it.

clone_size | j_call | d_call | v_call | cdr3_nt | cdr3_aa
- | TRBJ1-6 | - | TRBV19 | TGTGCCAGTAGAGTGGGGAGCTCCTATAATTCACCCCTCCACTTT | CASRVGSSYNSPLHF
- | TRBJ1-1 | - | TRBV2 | TGTGCCAGCACCCCCGGGAGGATGAACACTGAAGCTTTCTTT | CASTPGRMNTEAFF
- | TRBJ2-1 | TRBD2 | TRBV5-1 | TGCGCCAGCAGCGTGACTAGCGGGAGGGTCAATGAGCAGTTCTTC | CASSVTSGRVNEQFF
once | TRBJ2-7 | TRBD2 | TRBV2 | TGTGCCAGCAGGGACCCCCGGGGGGGCTACGAGCAGTACTTC | CASRDPRGGYEQYF
once | TRBJ1-2 | - | TRBV18 | TGTGCCAGCTCACCACTCAACTCAAACTATGGCTACACCTTC | CASSPLNSNYGYTF
- | TRBJ1-1 | - | TRBV19 | TGTGCCAGTAGTACCGGACGGACAGACACTGAAGCTTTCTTT | CASSTGRTDTEAFF
- | TRBJ1-2 | TRBD1 | TRBV6-5 | TGTGCCAGCAGTTTTATCCCCGGAGGGGGCGACTATGGCTACACCTTC | CASSFIPGGGDYGYTF
- | TRBJ2-5 | TRBD1 | TRBV19 | TGTGCCAGTAGCCCACAGGGGTACCAAGAGACCCAGTACTTC | CASSPQGYQETQYF
- | TRBJ1-2 | TRBD1 | TRBV5-4 | TGTGCCAGCAGCCCGGGGACAGGGAAAGGGAACTATGGCTACACCTTC | CASSPGTGKGNYGYTF
- | TRBJ2-1 | - | TRBV5-1 | TGCGCCAGCAGCTTGATCAGAAGCTCCTACAATGAGCAGTTCTTC | CASSLIRSSYNEQFF
- | TRBJ1-4 | - | TRBV30 | TGTGCCTGGAGTAAAGCCCCCGAACTGTTTTTT | CAWSKAPELFF
- | TRBJ2-3 | - | TRBV30 | TGTGCCTGGAGTGTGGGCCTCGGCACAGATACGCAGTATTTT | CAWSVGLGTDTQYF
- | TRBJ2-7 | TRBD1 | TRBV7-2 | TGTGCCAGCAGACCGGGACAGGGGGCTTGGGAGCAGTACTTC | CASRPGQGAWEQYF
- | TRBJ1-1 | - | TRBV6-2/TRBV6-3 | TGTGCCAGCAGTTTCCGGGGGGGGCGGAACACTGAAGCTTTCTTT | CASSFRGGRNTEAFF
- | TRBJ1-1 | - | TRBV7-9 | TGTGCCAGCAGCTTAGAAGGGGGCACTGAAGCTTTCTTT | CASSLEGGTEAFF
- | TRBJ2-1 | TRBD2 | TRBV7-8 | TGTGCCAGCAGCTCCCGACTAGCGGGGGTCAATGAGCAGTTCTTC | CASSSRLAGVNEQFF
- | TRBJ1-5 | - | TRBV6-2/TRBV6-3 | TGTGCCAGCAGTTCAGGGGTTCAGCCCCAGCATTTT | CASSSGVQPQHF